This entry lists 3 T cell receptor beta chains sequenced from one sample in a study. TCRdb analysed the RT-PCR reads with MiXCR anew, one entry per CDR3 protein. In the table there are about 680,000 distinct CDR3 sequences, approximately 15% of which are singletons. The specimen was memory CD4+ T cells from blood. These receptors were obtained from a female donor in good health, serving as a healthy control.

The CDR3 protein is CASSWNRGIETQYF. CDR3 sequence (DNA): TGTGCCAGCAGCTGGAACAGGGGAATAGAGACCCAGTACTTC. The V call is TRBV7-2, the J call TRBJ2-5; 7 bases align to TRBD1. The CDR3 has 14 residues. The V gene's germline CDR1 is SGHTA and CDR2 FQGNSA. Losses at the gene ends were 4 bases for V and 4 bases for J; bases not matched to a gene: 6. The full variable domain, completed using reference TRBV7-2 and TRBJ2-5, is GAGVSQSPSNKVTEKGKDVELRCDPISGHTALYWYRQSLGQGLEFLIYFQGNSAPDKSGLPSDRFSAERTGGSVSTLTIQRTQQEDSAVYLCASSWNRGIETQYFGPGTRLLVL.

This clonotype was counted ten times or more. The chain joins TRBV15 to TRBJ2-7; TRBD2 matches 7 bases. This CDR3 spans 17 amino acids. Trimming removed 1 base from V and 0 bases from J; junction bases left unmatched: 9. The germline gives CDR1 LNHNV, CDR2 YYDKDF (reference sequence). CDR3 in amino acids: CATSRASGGLLSYEQYF. The CDR3 nucleotides are TGTGCCACCAGCAGAGCCTCGGGAGGCCTACTCTCCTACGAGCAGTACTTC.

This clonotype was observed a handful of times. This rearrangement joins TRBV30 to TRBJ2-2; no clear D. Deletions cut 0 bases from V and 7 bases from J, with 12 bases between. The length of the CDR3 is 14 residues. In germline, CDR1 is GTSNPN, CDR2 SVGIG (reference sequence). CDR3 in DNA: TGTGCCTGGAGTGTACGCATTTTAGGCGGGGAGCTGTTTTTT. Its translation: CAWSVRILGGELFF.